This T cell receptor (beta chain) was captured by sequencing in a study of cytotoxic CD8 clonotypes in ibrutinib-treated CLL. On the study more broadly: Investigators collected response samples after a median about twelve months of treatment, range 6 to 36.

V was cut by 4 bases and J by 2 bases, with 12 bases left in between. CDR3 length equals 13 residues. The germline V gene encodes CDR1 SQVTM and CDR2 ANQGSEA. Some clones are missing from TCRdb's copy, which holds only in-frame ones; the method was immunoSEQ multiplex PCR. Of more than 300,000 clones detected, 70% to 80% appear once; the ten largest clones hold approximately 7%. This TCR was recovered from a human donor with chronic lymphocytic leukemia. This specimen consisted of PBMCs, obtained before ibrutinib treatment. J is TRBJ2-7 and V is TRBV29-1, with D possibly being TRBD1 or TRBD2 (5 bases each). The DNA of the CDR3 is TGCAGCGTTGGTCGGGGCATTACCTACGAGCAGTACTTC. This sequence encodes CSVGRGITYEQYF.